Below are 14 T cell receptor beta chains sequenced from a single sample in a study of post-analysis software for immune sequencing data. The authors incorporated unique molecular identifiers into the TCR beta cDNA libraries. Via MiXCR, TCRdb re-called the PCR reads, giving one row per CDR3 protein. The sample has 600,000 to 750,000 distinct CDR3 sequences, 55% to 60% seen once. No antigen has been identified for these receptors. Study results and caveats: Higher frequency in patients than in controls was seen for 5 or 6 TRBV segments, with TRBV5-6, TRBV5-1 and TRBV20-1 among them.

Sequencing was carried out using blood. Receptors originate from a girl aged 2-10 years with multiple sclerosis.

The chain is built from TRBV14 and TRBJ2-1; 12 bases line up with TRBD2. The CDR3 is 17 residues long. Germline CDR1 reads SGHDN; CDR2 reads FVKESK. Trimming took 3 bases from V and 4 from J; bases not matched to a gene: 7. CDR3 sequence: CASSQLSGTSGYNEQFF. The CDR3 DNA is TGTGCCAGCAGCCAGCTCTCCGGGACTAGCGGGTACAATGAGCAGTTCTTC.

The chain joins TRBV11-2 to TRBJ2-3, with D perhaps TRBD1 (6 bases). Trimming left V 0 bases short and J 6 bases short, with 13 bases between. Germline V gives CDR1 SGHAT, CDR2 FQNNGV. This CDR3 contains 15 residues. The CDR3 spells CASSLDPGEIDTQYF. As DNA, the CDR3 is TGTGCCAGCAGCTTAGATCCAGGGGAAATCGATACGCAGTATTTT.

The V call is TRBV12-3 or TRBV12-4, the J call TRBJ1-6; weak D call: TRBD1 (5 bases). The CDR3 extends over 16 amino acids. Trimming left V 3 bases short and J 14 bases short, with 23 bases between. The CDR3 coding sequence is TGTGCCAGCAGTTTCGGGGGATCCCCCCTTTCCGGGGCCCTCCACTTT. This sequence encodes CASSFGGSPLSGALHF.

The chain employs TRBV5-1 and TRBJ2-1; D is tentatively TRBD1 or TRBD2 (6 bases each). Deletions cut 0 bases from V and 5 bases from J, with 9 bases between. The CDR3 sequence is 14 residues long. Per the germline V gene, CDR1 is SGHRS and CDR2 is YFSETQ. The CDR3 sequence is CASSLVEGDNEQFF. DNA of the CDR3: TGCGCCAGCAGCTTGGTGGAGGGGGACAATGAGCAGTTCTTC.

CDR3: CASSLEDGRGRTQETQYF. CDR3 nucleotides: TGCGCCAGCAGCTTGGAGGACGGCCGGGGCAGGACGCAAGAGACCCAGTACTTC. The V call is TRBV5-1, the J call TRBJ2-5; D tentatively reads TRBD1 or TRBD2 (5 bases each). Between the trimmed V and J ends, which lost 0 bases and 2 bases, there was a span of 20 bases. Germline CDR1 SGHRS, CDR2 YFSETQ. This CDR3 comprises 18 residues.

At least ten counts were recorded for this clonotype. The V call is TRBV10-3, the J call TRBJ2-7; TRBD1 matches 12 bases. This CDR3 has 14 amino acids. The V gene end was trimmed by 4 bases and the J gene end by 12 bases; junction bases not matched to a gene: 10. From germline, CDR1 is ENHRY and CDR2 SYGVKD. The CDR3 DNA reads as TGTGCCATCAGTGGGGGACAGGGGGCCTCAGCCCCGTACTTC. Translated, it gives CAISGGQGASAPYF.

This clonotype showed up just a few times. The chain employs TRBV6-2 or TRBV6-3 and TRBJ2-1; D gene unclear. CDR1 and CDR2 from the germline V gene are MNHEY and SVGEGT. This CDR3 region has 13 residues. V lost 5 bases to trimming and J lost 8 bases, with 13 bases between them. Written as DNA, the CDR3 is TGTGCCAGCAGTCTCCGCCAGTGGGATGAGCAGTTCTTC. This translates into CASSLRQWDEQFF.

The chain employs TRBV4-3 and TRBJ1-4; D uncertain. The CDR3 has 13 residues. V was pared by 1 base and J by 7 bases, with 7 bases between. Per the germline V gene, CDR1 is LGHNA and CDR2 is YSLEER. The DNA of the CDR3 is TGCGCCAGCAGCCAAGGGACTGTTGAAAAACTGTTTTTT. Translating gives CASSQGTVEKLFF.

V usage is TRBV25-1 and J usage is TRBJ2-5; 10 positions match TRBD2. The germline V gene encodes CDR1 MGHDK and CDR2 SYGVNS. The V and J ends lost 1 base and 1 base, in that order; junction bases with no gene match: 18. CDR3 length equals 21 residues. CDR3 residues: CASSEWKSGRAEVGFQETQYF. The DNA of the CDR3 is TGTGCCAGCAGTGAATGGAAAAGCGGGAGGGCCGAGGTGGGATTCCAAGAGACCCAGTACTTC. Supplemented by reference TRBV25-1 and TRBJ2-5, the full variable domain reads EADIYQTPRYLVIGTGKKITLECSQTMGHDKMYWYQQDPGMELHLIHYSYGVNSTEKGDLSSESTVSRIRTEHFPLTLESARPSHTSQYLCASSEWKSGRAEVGFQETQYFGPGTRLLVL.

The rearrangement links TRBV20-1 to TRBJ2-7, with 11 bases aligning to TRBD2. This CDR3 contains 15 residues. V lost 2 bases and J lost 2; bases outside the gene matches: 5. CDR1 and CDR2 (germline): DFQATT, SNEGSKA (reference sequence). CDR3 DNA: TGCAGTGCTAGAATTAGCGGGAGGGCCCCCTACGAGCAGTACTTC. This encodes CSARISGRAPYEQYF.

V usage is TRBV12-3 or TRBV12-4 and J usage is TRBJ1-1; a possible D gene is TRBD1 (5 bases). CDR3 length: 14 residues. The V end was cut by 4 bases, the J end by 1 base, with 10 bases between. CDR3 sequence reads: CASSSQETNTEAFF. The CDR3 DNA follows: TGTGCCAGCAGTTCACAGGAGACGAACACTGAAGCTTTCTTT.

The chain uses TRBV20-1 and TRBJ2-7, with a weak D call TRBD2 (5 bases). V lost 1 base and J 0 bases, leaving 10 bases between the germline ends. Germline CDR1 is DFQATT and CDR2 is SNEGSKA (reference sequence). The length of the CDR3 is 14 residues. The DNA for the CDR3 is TGCAGTGCTAGAGTTTCAGCGGTCTCCTACGAGCAGTACTTC. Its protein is CSARVSAVSYEQYF.

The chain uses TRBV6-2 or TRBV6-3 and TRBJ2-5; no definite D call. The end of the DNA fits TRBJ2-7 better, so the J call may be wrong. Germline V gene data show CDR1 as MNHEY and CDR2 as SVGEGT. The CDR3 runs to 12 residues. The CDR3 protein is CASSFGKYEQYF. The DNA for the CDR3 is TGTGCCAGCAGTTTCGGCAAGTACGAGCAGTACTTC.

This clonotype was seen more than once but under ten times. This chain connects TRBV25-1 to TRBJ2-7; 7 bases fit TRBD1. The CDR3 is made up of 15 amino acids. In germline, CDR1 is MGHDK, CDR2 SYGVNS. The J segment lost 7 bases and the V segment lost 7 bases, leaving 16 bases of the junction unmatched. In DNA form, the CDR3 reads TGTGCCAGCAAGGGGAGACAGGGCCCTCCGGGGGAGCAGTACTTC. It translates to CASKGRQGPPGEQYF.